This is a list of T cell receptor beta chains from one sample in a study of lymphopenia after photon versus proton radiotherapy. The repertoire was sequenced with immunoSEQ multiplex PCR; TCRdb's copy has only in-frame clones and lacks some. Among roughly 18,000 clones listed, roughly 86% were seen once. Material: peripheral blood, obtained from a patient treated with photon-based radiotherapy. Receptor source: a woman in her forties or fifties with pancreatic cancer. CDR3s include the opening cysteine and the closing phenylalanine or tryptophan. The order of the fields is D gene, J gene, clone size, V gene, CDR3 DNA, CDR3 protein. D genes are given only for firm matches. Part of the rows lack a size; the others show once, few, many or a class for expanded clones.

>NA|TRBJ2-7|NA|TRBV5-6
TGTGCCAGCCTCGGGACATCCTACGAGCAGTACTTC
CASLGTSYEQYF
>NA|TRBJ1-2|few|TRBV5-7
TGTGCCAGCAGCTTTGAGGCTTTGGACTATGGCTACACCTTC
CASSFEALDYGYTF
>NA|TRBJ1-5|NA|TRBV19
TGTGCCAGTAGTGAAGACATGCTGAATCAGCCCCAGCATTTT
CASSEDMLNQPQHF
>TRBD2|TRBJ2-1|NA|TRBV9
TGTGCCAGCAGCGTAGGGAGCGGGAGTGGGTCCTACAATGAGCAGTTCTTC
CASSVGSGSGSYNEQFF
>TRBD2|TRBJ2-3|NA|TRBV11-2
TGTGCCAGCAGCTTTGGCGGGAGGGCCCCCGCAGATACGCAGTATTTT
CASSFGGRAPADTQYF
>NA|TRBJ2-7|NA|TRBV7-2
TGTGCCAGCAGCTCAAACAGGGTCAGCTACGAGCAGTACTTC
CASSSNRVSYEQYF
>NA|TRBJ1-5|once|TRBV2
TGTGCCAGCACGAGGCTTAATAGCAATCAGCCCCAGCATTTT
CASTRLNSNQPQHF
>TRBD2|TRBJ2-3|NA|TRBV11-2
TGTGCCAGCAGCCCCCCAATAGCGGGAAGCACAGATACGCAGTATTTT
CASSPPIAGSTDTQYF
>NA|TRBJ1-1|NA|TRBV20-1
TGCAGTGCTAGCCCCCCTGAAGCTTTCTTT
CSASPPEAFF
>NA|TRBJ1-5|medium-sized|TRBV7-2
TGTGCCAGCAGCTTAGTCCCGAATAGCAATCAGCCCCAGCATTTT
CASSLVPNSNQPQHF
>TRBD1|TRBJ1-5|NA|TRBV9
TGTGCCAGCAGCTTAGGGACAGGGAATCAGCCCCAGCATTTT
CASSLGTGNQPQHF
>NA|TRBJ1-1|once|TRBV6-5
TGTGCCAGCAGTTACTCAGGGGGGCAGGAAGCTTTCTTT
CASSYSGGQEAFF
>TRBD2|TRBJ2-1|NA|TRBV19
TGTGCCAGTAGTTCAAGACTAGCGGGATATGAGCAGTTCTTC
CASSSRLAGYEQFF
>TRBD2|TRBJ2-7|NA|TRBV10-1
TGCGCCAGCTGGAGCGGGAGGGCCGATGGGGACGAGCAGTACTTC
CASWSGRADGDEQYF